The present T cell receptor (beta chain) was sequenced within a study of cytomegalovirus exposure and HLA in healthy donors. Study-level results: Earlier analysis found most TCR beta V segments productive about 90% or about 30% of the time. Evidence from a later analysis indicated that most CMV-associated TCR beta chains looked HLA-restricted.

Each donor was healthy, and each was a bone marrow donor. Germline CDR1 LNHDA, CDR2 SQIVND (reference sequence). CDR3 length equals 17 residues. V was clipped by 7 bases and J by 9 bases, with 28 bases between them. The PCR ran on 60 Vbeta and 13 Jbeta primers. Here immunoSEQ multiplex PCR was the method, and the copy in TCRdb shows in-frame clones only, minus some. The sample has about 120,000 clones, 15% to 17% seen once. A word on this clone: Its antigen is as yet unknown.

Sequenced input: PBMCs. The receptor was derived from a woman aged 18-35 years in good health and CMV-seronegative. The chain uses TRBV19 and TRBJ1-5; possibly TRBD1 for D (6 bases). DNA for the CDR3: TGTGCCAGTACCCGAGGGGCCCAACAGGGTGGGGGTTTGCCCCAGCATTTT. The encoded protein is CASTRGAQQGGGLPQHF.